This TCR beta chain derives from a study of blood T cells in healthy people across ages. Study findings and constraints: With naive T cell percentage, TCR beta diversity showed a strong correlation. A greater number of naive CD4+ cells and higher diversity distinguished long-lived donors from aged donors.

The study recruited healthy Caucasian donors from Russia who were aged roughly 6 to 90. Each sample yielded at least 6 micrograms of PBMC total RNA. This clonotype has a count of ten or more. What it recognizes is unknown. This CDR3 has 16 amino acids. Trimming at V came to 2 bases and at J to 6 bases, leaving 8 bases not matched to a gene. Germline CDR1 reads SGHTA; CDR2 reads FQGNSA. With a J-beta primer mix and a sample-barcoded 5' primer, a second PCR ran about 7 to 12 cycles. TCRdb redid the calling of the 5' RACE reads with MiXCR, one entry per CDR3 protein. The sample records hundreds of thousands of distinct CDR3 sequences, about 28% being singletons.

The gene calls are TRBV7-2 and TRBJ2-1; 9 nucleotides align to TRBD2. The receptor comes from a woman older than 75 in good health. Material: blood. Written as DNA, the CDR3 is TGTGCCAGCAGCTTAACGGCGGGGGGGCACGGCAATGAGCAGTTCTTC. Translating it yields CASSLTAGGHGNEQFF.